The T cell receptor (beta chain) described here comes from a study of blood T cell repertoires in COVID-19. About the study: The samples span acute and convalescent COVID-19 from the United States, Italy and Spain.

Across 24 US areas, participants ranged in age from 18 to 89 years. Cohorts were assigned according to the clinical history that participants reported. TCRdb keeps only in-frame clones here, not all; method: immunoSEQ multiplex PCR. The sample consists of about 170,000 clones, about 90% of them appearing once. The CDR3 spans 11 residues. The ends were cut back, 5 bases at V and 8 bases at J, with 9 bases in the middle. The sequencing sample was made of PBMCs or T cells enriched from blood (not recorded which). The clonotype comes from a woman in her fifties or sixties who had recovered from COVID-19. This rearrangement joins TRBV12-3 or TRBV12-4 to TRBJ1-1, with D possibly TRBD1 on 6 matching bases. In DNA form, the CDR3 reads TGTGCCAGCAGTATCACAGGGGAAGCTTTCTTT. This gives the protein CASSITGEAFF.